This T cell receptor (beta chain) was sequenced for a study of T cell clusters in autoimmune cytopenias. Germline values: CDR1 SGHNT, CDR2 YYREEE (reference sequence). This CDR3 is 17 amino acids long. This clonotype is identified as medium-sized from frequency. Its antigen is unknown. TRB was amplified from approximately 250 ng of peripheral blood genomic DNA per sample. Study-wide results and limits: TRB repertoire shifts in secondary cytopenia and chronic lymphocytic leukemia mostly reflected lymphoma, not autoimmunity. Functional roles of the in silico T cell clusters still await experimental validation.

Multiplex touch-down PCR amplified TRB using TRB-A and TRB-B pools in one tube. TCRdb re-called the multiplex PCR reads and gives one entry per CDR3 protein, without DNA. Recorded for this sample: over 5,000 distinct CDR3 sequences. These data were likewise used in another study, on T cell repertoires in aging, cancer and after chemotherapy. That investigation notes: Immunological memory after chemotherapy cannot be judged from the repertoire data.

Sequenced input: peripheral blood. This TCR derives from a human donor in good health. The chain employs TRBV5-4 and TRBJ2-5; TCRdb's D gene call, TRBD2, goes unchecked for lack of DNA. This CDR3 is CASSLDGSGGAQETQYF.